The following is a T cell receptor beta chain sequence with its context. Its antigen is undetermined. These data come from a study of T cell responses to AZD1222 COVID-19 vaccine. Study-wide results and caveats: Clonal diversity may have been underestimated, and the donors were mostly white British, with more females than males. Only a handful of AZD1222 recipients, several in all, had baseline seropositivity. There were repertoire samples only from the period after the peak T cell response.

Data came from immunoSEQ multiplex PCR; TCRdb stores just in-frame clones and leaves some out. The sample lists roughly 200,000 clones; 88% were seen once. V gave up 0 bases and J gave up 4 bases, with 8 bases separating them. This CDR3 region has 15 residues. Germline V gene data show CDR1 as SGHRS and CDR2 as YFSETQ. This TCR derives from an adult in good health. The chain couples TRBV5-1 to TRBJ1-6; a weak D match, TRBD1 (6 bases). Sequenced here: peripheral blood, sampled on day 0 of AZD1222 vaccination. In DNA, the CDR3 is TGCGCCAGCAGCTTGGACAGGGCGTATAATTCACCCCTCCACTTT. The encoded protein is CASSLDRAYNSPLHF.